This T cell receptor beta chain came from a study of blood T cell repertoires in COVID-19. Study-level information: Both acute and convalescent COVID-19 samples were obtained from the United States, Italy and Spain. Sample material is recorded as cDNA or gDNA derived from T cells, B-cell-depleted T cells, or PBMCs.

Per the original methods: Reference gene primer amplification yielded estimated nucleated cell counts. TCRdb keeps only in-frame clones here, not all; method: immunoSEQ multiplex PCR. The V and J calls and the clone size are those of that table, but D and trimming were determined from the DNA. Of hundreds of thousands of clones listed, 75% to 90% are singletons. Seattle cases were enrolled at active infection and followed longitudinally. Germline loops: CDR1 SGHTA, CDR2 FQGNSA. This CDR3 spans 18 amino acids. V lost 4 bases and J lost 7; bases outside the gene matches: 15. The chain couples TRBV7-2 to TRBJ2-1; 11 bases fit TRBD2. Input material: peripheral blood. The sequence was obtained from a woman in her seventies with COVID-19, enrolled during active disease. This chain's CDR3 is CASSSQGGLAELGNEQFF. The CDR3 DNA reads TGTGCCAGCAGCTCACAAGGGGGACTAGCGGAATTGGGGAATGAGCAGTTCTTC.